The present entry profiles one T cell receptor (beta chain) with its context. V trimming: 5 bases; J trimming: 11 bases; junction bases outside the gene matches: 5. The CDR3 extends over 12 amino acids. Germline V gives CDR1 KGHDR, CDR2 SFDVKD. With random hexamers, reverse transcription was performed on about 0.5 to 1 ug of RNA. TCRdb reanalysed the immunoSEQ multiplex PCR reads using MiXCR and keeps one entry per CDR3 protein. The sample consists of 300,000 or so distinct CDR3 sequences, about 91% of them appearing once. The source of the sample is a study of CD8 T cells in Susac syndrome. Sample: CD4+ T cells from PBMCs. The TCR comes from a human donor with multiple sclerosis. This chain uses TRBV24-1 with TRBJ1-1; 9 bases map to TRBD1. In nucleotides, the CDR3 is TGTGCCACCAGTGGATCCGGGACAGGGGCTTTCTTT. Protein sequence: CATSGSGTGAFF.